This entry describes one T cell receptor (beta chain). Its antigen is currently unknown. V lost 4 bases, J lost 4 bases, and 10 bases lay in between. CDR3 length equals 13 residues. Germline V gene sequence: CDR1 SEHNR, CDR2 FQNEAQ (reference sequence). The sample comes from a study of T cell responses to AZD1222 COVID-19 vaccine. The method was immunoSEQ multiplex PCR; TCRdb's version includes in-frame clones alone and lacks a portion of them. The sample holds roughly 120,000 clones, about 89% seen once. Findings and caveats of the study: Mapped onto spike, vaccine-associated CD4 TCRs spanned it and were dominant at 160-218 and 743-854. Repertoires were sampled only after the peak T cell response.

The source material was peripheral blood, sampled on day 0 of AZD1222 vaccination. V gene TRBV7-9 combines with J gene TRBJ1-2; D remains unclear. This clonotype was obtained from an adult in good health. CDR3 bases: TGTGCCAGCAGCTCTGAGGCTGTCTATGGCTACACCTTC. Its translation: CASSSEAVYGYTF.